This T cell receptor beta chain originates from a study of tumour-infiltrating T cells in Burkitt lymphoma. Study details: Overall and progression-free survival were predicted by productive clonality.

The assay was immunoSEQ multiplex PCR, and TCRdb's table has in-frame clones only and misses some. The sample lists thousands of clones, around 70% seen once, with around 37% in the top ten. Germline loops: CDR1 SGHRS, CDR2 YFSETQ. This CDR3 is built from 14 residues. Trimming cost V 2 bases and J 6 bases, with 12 bases left between them. The receptor was isolated from a human donor with diffuse large B-cell lymphoma. The chain employs TRBV5-1 and TRBJ2-1, with a possible D match to TRBD2 (6 bases). The sequenced material came from tumor tissue. The CDR3 loop reads CASSLVLGGNEQFF. In nucleotides, the CDR3 is TGCGCCAGCAGCTTAGTCCTCGGGGGCAATGAGCAGTTCTTC.